This T cell receptor (beta chain) is drawn from a study of cytomegalovirus exposure and HLA in healthy donors. The CDR3 extends over 14 amino acids. Trimming took 0 bases from V and 0 from J, leaving 6 bases between them. The germline gives CDR1 SGDLS, CDR2 YYNGEE. The PCR made use of 60 Vbeta and 13 Jbeta primers. Authors' methods: Per a later analysis, the number of unique TCR beta chains was about 80 million, of which 8.5 million to 11 million were shared. TCRdb's copy holds only in-frame clones and misses some; the assay was immunoSEQ multiplex PCR. That table is the source of V, J and clone size, and D and trimming were worked out from the DNA. The sample carries 200,000 to 250,000 clones, approximately 80% recorded once. Comments on this clone: In the same sample, other DNA sequences code for this CDR3.

The rearrangement uses TRBV9 and TRBJ1-1; D might be TRBD1 (5 bases). Material for sequencing was PBMCs. The TCR comes from a male donor in good health and CMV-seronegative. CDR3 protein: CASSVAGVNTEAFF. In nucleotides, the CDR3 is TGTGCCAGCAGCGTAGCGGGGGTGAACACTGAAGCTTTCTTT.